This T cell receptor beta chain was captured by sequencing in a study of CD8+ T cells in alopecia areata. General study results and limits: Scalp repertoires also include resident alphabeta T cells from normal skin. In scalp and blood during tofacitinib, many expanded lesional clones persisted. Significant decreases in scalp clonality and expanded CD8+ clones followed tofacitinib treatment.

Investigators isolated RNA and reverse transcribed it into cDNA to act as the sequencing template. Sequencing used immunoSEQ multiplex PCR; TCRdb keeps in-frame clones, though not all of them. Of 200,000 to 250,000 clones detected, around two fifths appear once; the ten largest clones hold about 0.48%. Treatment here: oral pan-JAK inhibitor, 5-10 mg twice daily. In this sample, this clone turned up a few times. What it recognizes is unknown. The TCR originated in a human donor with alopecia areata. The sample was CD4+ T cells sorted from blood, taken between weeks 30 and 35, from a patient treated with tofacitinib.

The CDR3 loop reads CATRPNRATYGYTF. Written as DNA, the CDR3 is TGTGCCACCAGACCAAACAGGGCTACCTATGGCTACACCTTC. The genes are TRBV15 and TRBJ1-2, with a weak D call TRBD1 (6 bases). Looked up from germline, CDR1 is LNHNV and CDR2 is YYDKDF (reference sequence). Trimming cost V 6 bases and J 4 bases, with 15 bases left between them. This CDR3 is 14 amino acids long.